The 28 T cell receptor beta chains in this list originate from one sample, sequenced in a study of cytomegalovirus exposure and HLA in healthy donors. PCR used 60 Vbeta primers and 13 Jbeta primers. Sequenced by immunoSEQ multiplex PCR; TCRdb stores in-frame clones only, minus some. Found here are more than 55,000 clones; the top ten clones hold approximately 5.3%. The sequenced sample was PBMCs. Receptor source: a woman in her thirties or forties in good health and CMV-seropositive.

V usage is TRBV6-1 and J usage is TRBJ2-4; possible D gene TRBD2, 6 bases. The CDR3 sequence is 17 residues long. The V end lost 4 bases, the J end lost 0 bases, and 16 bases lay between the germline ends. In germline, CDR1 is MNHNS, CDR2 SASEGT. The CDR3 DNA follows: TGTGCCAGCAGTGGGTCTAGCGCCGGCTTAGCCAAAAACATTCAGTACTTC. As protein: CASSGSSAGLAKNIQYF.

The rearrangement links TRBV19 to TRBJ2-2; TRBD1 matches 7 bases. CDR1 and CDR2 from the germline V gene are LNHDA and SQIVND (reference sequence). The CDR3 is 15 amino acids. J gave up 0 bases and V 2 bases, and 0 bases lay outside the gene matches. The CDR3 reads CASSIQGANTGELFF. The CDR3 DNA is TGTGCCAGTAGTATACAGGGGGCGAACACCGGGGAGCTGTTTTTT.

The genes are TRBV20-1 and TRBJ2-3; D possibly corresponds to TRBD2 (5 bases). CDR3 length: 11 residues. Germline V gene data show CDR1 as DFQATT and CDR2 as SNEGSKA (reference sequence). Trimming shortened V by 5 bases and J by 2 bases, and 5 bases separated the two germline ends. In nucleotides, the CDR3 is TGCAGTGCTGGACTCACAGATACGCAGTATTTT. It specifies CSAGLTDTQYF.

The chain uses TRBV7-2 and TRBJ2-7; tentative D call: TRBD1 (5 bases). Germline assignment: CDR1 SGHTA and CDR2 FQGNSA. V lost 1 base and J lost 0, with 10 bases in between. The CDR3 extends over 15 amino acids. The CDR3 nucleotides read TGTGCCAGCAGCTTAGTTGACGACAGCTCCTACGAGCAGTACTTC. This translates into CASSLVDDSSYEQYF.

The chain is built from TRBV7-6 and TRBJ2-1; the D gene is possibly TRBD2 (6 bases). Trimming removed 5 bases at V and 8 bases at J, with 16 bases between. The CDR3 runs 14 residues. Germline CDR1 and CDR2: SGHVS and FNYEAQ. As DNA, the CDR3 is TGTGCCAGCAGCCCACCTGAAGGGGAGGATGAGCAGTTCTTC. Amino acid sequence: CASSPPEGEDEQFF.

The chain joins TRBV27 to TRBJ1-4; possible D gene TRBD1, 5 bases. The germline gives CDR1 MNHEY, CDR2 SMNVEV (reference sequence). Trimming took off 5 bases at V and 3 bases at J, with 10 bases between the two ends. The CDR3 loop spans 14 amino acids. CDR3 DNA sequence: TGTGCCAGCAGTAGCAGGGTAGCTAATGAAAAACTGTTTTTT. Translated, it gives CASSSRVANEKLFF.

In nucleotides, the CDR3 is TGTGCCAGCAGTTTCAGGTCGCGCGGGTCTCATAGCAATCAGCCCCAGCATTTT. This translates into CASSFRSRGSHSNQPQHF. The chain is built from TRBV28 and TRBJ1-5; D uncertain. The CDR3 covers 18 residues. CDR1 is MDHEN, CDR2 SYDVKM, per germline. V dropped 3 bases and J dropped 0 bases, with 18 bases sitting between them.

The chain recombines TRBV19 with TRBJ2-1, with 7 bases that match TRBD1. The V segment lost 6 bases and the J segment 8 bases; nucleotides outside the gene matches: 7. The length of the CDR3 is 13 residues. Germline V gene data show CDR1 as LNHDA and CDR2 as SQIVND (reference sequence). The CDR3 sequence: CASRDRDRYEQFF. DNA of the CDR3: TGTGCCAGTAGGGATAGGGACAGATATGAGCAGTTCTTC.

The V gene is TRBV19, the J gene TRBJ1-1; TRBD1 agrees at 7 bases. Germline V lookup: CDR1 LNHDA, CDR2 SQIVND (reference sequence). V gave up 5 bases and J gave up 7 bases; unmatched junction bases: 13. The CDR3 has 15 residues. The CDR3 DNA reads as TGTGCCAGTAGTGACTTTCGGACAGGCAGACTTGAAGCTTTCTTT. Protein product: CASSDFRTGRLEAFF.

The CDR3 spells CASSYDPRNYEQYF. In nucleotides, the CDR3 is TGTGCCAGCAGTTACGACCCGCGGAACTACGAGCAGTACTTC. V gene TRBV6-5 combines with J gene TRBJ2-5; no clear D. The J call may be in error: the DNA end matches TRBJ2-7 better. This CDR3 spans 14 amino acids. Germline CDR1 and CDR2: MNHEY and SVGAGI.

V gene TRBV28 combines with J gene TRBJ1-2; 8 bases line up with TRBD1. Germline values: CDR1 MDHEN, CDR2 SYDVKM. J lost 6 bases, V lost 4 bases, and 10 bases had no gene match. This CDR3 is 15 amino acids long. CDR3 bases: TGTGCCAGCAGTTCCTCCGGGACAGGTGTTCATGGCTACACCTTC. Amino acids: CASSSSGTGVHGYTF.

J is TRBJ2-1 and V is TRBV7-8; D might be TRBD2 (6 bases). This CDR3 is 16 amino acids long. Trimming left V 4 bases short and J 0 bases short, with 13 bases between. Germline CDR1 is SGHVS and CDR2 is FQNEAQ. CDR3 protein: CASSSIAASSYNEQFF. In nucleotides, the CDR3 is TGTGCCAGCAGCTCCATAGCGGCGAGCTCCTACAATGAGCAGTTCTTC.

The chain carries TRBV7-8 and TRBJ1-4; 7 bases agree with TRBD1. Germline V CDR1 and CDR2: SGHVS, FQNEAQ. Losses at the gene ends were 5 bases for V and 1 base for J; bases not matched to a gene: 4. The CDR3 has 15 amino acids. CDR3 nucleotides: TGTGCCAGCAGCGCAGGGACAGTAACTAATGAAAAACTGTTTTTT. Amino acid sequence: CASSAGTVTNEKLFF.

The V gene is TRBV18, the J gene TRBJ1-2, with D unresolved. Trimming removed 8 bases at V and 9 bases at J, with 16 bases between. CDR3 length: 12 residues. Germline V gene data show CDR1 as KGHSH and CDR2 as LQKENI. The CDR3 is CASRLEDRSYTF. CDR3 DNA sequence: TGTGCCAGCAGGCTCGAGGATAGAAGCTACACCTTC.

This chain links TRBV6-1 with TRBJ1-1, with D unresolved. This CDR3 spans 13 amino acids. Trimming removed 0 bases at V and 8 bases at J, with 10 bases between. Germline V gene lookup returns CDR1 MNHNS and CDR2 SASEGT. CDR3: CASSEAQGREAFF. The CDR3 region has the DNA TGTGCCAGCAGTGAAGCGCAAGGGAGGGAAGCTTTCTTT.

The V and J genes are TRBV7-9 and TRBJ2-7; D may be TRBD1 (6 bases). The CDR3 totals 14 residues. Germline CDR1 reads SEHNR; CDR2 reads FQNEAQ (reference sequence). V was trimmed by 3 bases and J by 0 bases, leaving 9 bases between them. The CDR3 reads CASSFTGSSYEQYF. The CDR3 DNA sequence: TGTGCCAGCAGCTTTACAGGGAGCTCCTACGAGCAGTACTTC.

The chain joins TRBV6-1 to TRBJ1-5; unclear D gene. The CDR3 runs 12 residues. Germline CDR1 and CDR2: MNHNS and SASEGT. Deletions cut 9 bases from V and 4 bases from J, with 10 bases between. This CDR3 reads CASGGLNQPQHF. The CDR3 DNA reads as TGTGCCAGTGGCGGGCTAAATCAGCCCCAGCATTTT.

V is TRBV5-4 and J is TRBJ2-1, with D possibly TRBD2 on 6 matching bases. This CDR3 has 17 amino acids. Trimming cost V 4 bases and J 2 bases, with 19 bases left between them. The germline V gene has CDR1 SGHNT and CDR2 YYREEE (reference sequence). The CDR3 DNA follows: TGTGCCAGCAGCAACTACTTGGGGACTTCTACCTACAATGAGCAGTTCTTC. Encoded protein: CASSNYLGTSTYNEQFF.

The chain has TRBV21-1 and TRBJ2-2; the table names TRBD2, a call not compared with the DNA. TRBV21-1 is deemed a pseudogene. The CDR3 has 20 amino acids. Written as DNA, the CDR3 is TGTGCCAGCAGCGGCCGGGACAGGGCCCGGACTAGCGCGAGCACCGGGGAGCTGTTTTTT. This sequence encodes CASSGRDRARTSASTGELFF.

This rearrangement joins TRBV5-6 to TRBJ2-5; 9 positions agree with TRBD2. The CDR3 has 16 residues. Germline values: CDR1 SGHDT, CDR2 YYEEEE. The junction had 13 bases not matched to a gene; V was cut back by 4 bases and J by 6 bases. The CDR3 nucleotides are TGTGCCAGCAGCGGTGAACCGGGACTAGCTTCAAAGACCCAGTACTTC. This translates into CASSGEPGLASKTQYF.

This chain uses TRBV19 with TRBJ2-5, with 9 bases matching TRBD2. The germline CDR1 and CDR2 sequences are LNHDA and SQIVND (reference sequence). The CDR3 consists of 16 residues. J lost 3 bases, V lost 4 bases, and 9 bases had no gene match. As DNA, the CDR3 is TGTGCCAGTAGTACAACTCATAGCGGGGGAAAAGAGACCCAGTACTTC. Translated: CASSTTHSGGKETQYF.

The J gene is TRBJ1-4, the V gene TRBV5-1; possible D gene TRBD1, 5 bases. Deletions cut 4 bases from V and 6 bases from J, with 13 bases between. There are 14 residues in the CDR3. CDR1 and CDR2 (germline): SGHRS, YFSETQ. Here the CDR3 reads CASSPTGGDEKLFF. DNA for the CDR3: TGCGCCAGCAGCCCGACGGGGGGGGATGAAAAACTGTTTTTT.

The chain recombines TRBV15 with TRBJ2-7; D possibly corresponds to TRBD1 (6 bases). Germline lookup yields CDR1 LNHNV and CDR2 YYDKDF (reference sequence). Trimming left V 5 bases short and J 2 bases short, with 13 bases between. The length of the CDR3 is 14 residues. CDR3 in DNA: TGTGCCACCAGCGAGTGGACAGTACCCTACGAGCAGTACTTC. Its protein is CATSEWTVPYEQYF.

J is TRBJ2-7 and V is TRBV6-1, with 8 bases fitting TRBD2. J lost 1 base, V lost 4 bases, and 6 bases had no gene match. Germline V CDR1 and CDR2: MNHNS, SASEGT. The CDR3 sequence is 15 residues long. As DNA, the CDR3 is TGTGCCAGCAGTGCAGGGGAGCGGGAGTCCTACGAGCAGTACTTC. The encoded protein is CASSAGERESYEQYF.

The chain couples TRBV15 to TRBJ1-4; 7 bases map to TRBD1. After removal of 5 bases from V and 4 bases from J, the junction contained 4 bases not matched to a gene. From germline, CDR1 is LNHNV and CDR2 YYDKDF (reference sequence). The CDR3 extends over 14 amino acids. CDR3 coding DNA: TGTGCCACCAGCCCAGGGACAGTTAATGAAAAACTGTTTTTT. It codes for CATSPGTVNEKLFF.

The chain recombines TRBV7-9 with TRBJ2-5; 12 bases map to TRBD2. The CDR3 sequence is 15 residues long. From germline, CDR1 is SEHNR and CDR2 FQNEAQ (reference sequence). V was pared by 5 bases and J by 0 bases, with 1 base of the junction left unmatched. The CDR3 nucleotides are TGTGCCAGCAGCCGGACTAGCGGGGACCAAGAGACCCAGTACTTC. Its protein is CASSRTSGDQETQYF.

The chain recombines TRBV7-2 with TRBJ1-2; possibly TRBD1 for D (5 bases). The CDR3 sequence is 15 residues long. Trimming took 5 bases from V and 3 from J, leaving 16 bases between them. Germline V lookup: CDR1 SGHTA, CDR2 FQGNSA. CDR3 coding DNA: TGTGCCAGCAGCCAAGACAGAGCTCAAGACTATGGCTACACCTTC. This encodes CASSQDRAQDYGYTF.

The chain links TRBV6-1 to TRBJ2-6; TRBD1 aligns across 8 bases. The V gene's germline CDR1 is MNHNS and CDR2 SASEGT. The trim removed 6 bases at V and 2 bases at J, leaving 3 bases unmatched. The CDR3 has 15 residues. This chain's CDR3 is CASSQQGAGANVLTF. Written as DNA, the CDR3 is TGTGCCAGCAGCCAACAGGGGGCTGGGGCCAACGTCCTGACTTTC.